This T cell receptor beta chain was sequenced for a study of post-analysis software for immune sequencing data. Study-level information: Recorded subtypes: relapsing-remitting, secondary progressive, progressive-relapsing; some patients unannotated. Study conclusions and caveats: A handful of TRBV segments were significantly more frequent in patients than in controls. TRBV5-6, TRBV5-1 and TRBV20-1 were among these segments.

The CDR3 loop spans 13 amino acids. With 6 bases removed from V and 2 bases from J, the gap between germline ends came to 10 bases. In its sample, this clonotype was seen many times. Its antigen is not identified. The TCR beta cDNA libraries contained unique molecular identifiers. Via MiXCR, TCRdb re-called the PCR reads, giving one row per CDR3 protein. The sample lists a few hundred thousand distinct CDR3 sequences; just over 35% were seen once. The V and J genes are TRBV12-3 or TRBV12-4 and TRBJ1-1, with D possibly matching TRBD1 (5 bases). The sequence came from a girl aged 10-17 years with multiple sclerosis. Sequencing was done on a sample of blood. The CDR3: CASRQGGNTEAFF. The DNA for the CDR3 is TGTGCCAGCAGGCAGGGCGGAAACACTGAAGCTTTCTTT.